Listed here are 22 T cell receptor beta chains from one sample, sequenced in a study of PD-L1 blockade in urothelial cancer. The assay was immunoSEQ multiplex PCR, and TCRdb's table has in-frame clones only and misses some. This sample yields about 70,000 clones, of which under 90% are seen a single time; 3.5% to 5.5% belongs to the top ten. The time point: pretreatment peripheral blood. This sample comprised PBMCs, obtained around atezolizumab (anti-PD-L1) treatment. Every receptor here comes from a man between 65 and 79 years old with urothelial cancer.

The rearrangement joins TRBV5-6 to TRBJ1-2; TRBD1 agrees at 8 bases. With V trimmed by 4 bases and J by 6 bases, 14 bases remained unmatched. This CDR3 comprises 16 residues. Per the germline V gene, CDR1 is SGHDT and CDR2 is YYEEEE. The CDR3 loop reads CASSGPPDREADGYTF. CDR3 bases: TGTGCCAGCAGCGGACCGCCGGACAGGGAAGCCGATGGCTACACCTTC. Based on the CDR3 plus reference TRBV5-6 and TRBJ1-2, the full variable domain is DAGVTQSPTHLIKTRGQQVTLRCSPKSGHDTVSWYQQALGQGPQFIFQYYEEEERQRGNFPDRFSGHQFPNYSSELNVNALLLGDSALYLCASSGPPDREADGYTFGSGTRLTVV.

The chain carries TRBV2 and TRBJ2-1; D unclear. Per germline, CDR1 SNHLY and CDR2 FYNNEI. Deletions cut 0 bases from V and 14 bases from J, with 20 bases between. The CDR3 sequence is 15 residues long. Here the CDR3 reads CASSEALGQANRKFF. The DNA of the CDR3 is TGTGCCAGCAGTGAAGCACTGGGCCAGGCGAACCGTAAGTTCTTC.

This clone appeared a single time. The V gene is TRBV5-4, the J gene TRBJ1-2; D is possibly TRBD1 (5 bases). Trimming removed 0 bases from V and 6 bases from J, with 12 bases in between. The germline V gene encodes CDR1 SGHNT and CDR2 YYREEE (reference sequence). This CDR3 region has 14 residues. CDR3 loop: CASSLVDRGDGYTF. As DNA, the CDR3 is TGTGCCAGCAGCTTGGTTGACAGAGGAGATGGCTACACCTTC.

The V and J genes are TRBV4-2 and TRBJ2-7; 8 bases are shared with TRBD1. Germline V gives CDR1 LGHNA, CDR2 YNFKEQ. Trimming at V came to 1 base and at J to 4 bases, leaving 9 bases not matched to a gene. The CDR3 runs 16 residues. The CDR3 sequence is CASSQAEGQGGYEQYF. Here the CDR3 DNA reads TGTGCCAGCAGCCAAGCCGAAGGACAGGGAGGATACGAGCAGTACTTC.

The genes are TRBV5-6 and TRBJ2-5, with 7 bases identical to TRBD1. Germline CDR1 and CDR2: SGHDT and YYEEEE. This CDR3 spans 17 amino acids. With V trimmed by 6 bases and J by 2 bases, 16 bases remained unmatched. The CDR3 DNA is TGTGCCAGCACCAGACTTCCGGGACAGACGCTACAAGAGACCCAGTACTTC. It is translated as CASTRLPGQTLQETQYF. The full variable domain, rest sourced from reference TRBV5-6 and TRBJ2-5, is DAGVTQSPTHLIKTRGQQVTLRCSPKSGHDTVSWYQQALGQGPQFIFQYYEEEERQRGNFPDRFSGHQFPNYSSELNVNALLLGDSALYLCASTRLPGQTLQETQYFGPGTRLLVL.

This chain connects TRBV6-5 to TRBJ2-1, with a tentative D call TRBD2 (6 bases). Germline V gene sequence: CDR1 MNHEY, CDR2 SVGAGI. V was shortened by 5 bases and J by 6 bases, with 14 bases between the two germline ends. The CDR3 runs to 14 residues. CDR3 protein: CASSRGGGSNEQFF. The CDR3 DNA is TGTGCCAGCAGTAGGGGCGGAGGGTCCAATGAGCAGTTCTTC.

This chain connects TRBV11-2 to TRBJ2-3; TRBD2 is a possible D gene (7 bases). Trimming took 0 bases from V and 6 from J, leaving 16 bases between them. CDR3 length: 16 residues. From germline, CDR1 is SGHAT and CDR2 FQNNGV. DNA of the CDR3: TGTGCCAGCAGCTTAGATTGGGGGGGGCGAGGCGATACGCAGTATTTT. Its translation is CASSLDWGGRGDTQYF. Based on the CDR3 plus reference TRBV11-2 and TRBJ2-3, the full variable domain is EAGVAQSPRYKIIEKRQSVAFWCNPISGHATLYWYQQILGQGPKLLIQFQNNGVVDDSQLPKDRFSAERLKGVDSTLKIQPAKLEDSAVYLCASSLDWGGRGDTQYFGPGTRLTVL.

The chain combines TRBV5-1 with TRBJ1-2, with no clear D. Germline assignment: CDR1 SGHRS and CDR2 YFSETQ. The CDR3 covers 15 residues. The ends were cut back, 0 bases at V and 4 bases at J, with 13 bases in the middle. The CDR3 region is CASSLESGGIYGYTF. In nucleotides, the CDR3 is TGCGCCAGCAGCTTGGAATCAGGAGGGATCTATGGCTACACCTTC. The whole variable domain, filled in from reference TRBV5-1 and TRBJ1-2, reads KAGVTQTPRYLIKTRGQQVTLSCSPISGHRSVSWYQQTPGQGLQFLFEYFSETQRNKGNFPGRFSGRQFSNSRSEMNVSTLELGDSALYLCASSLESGGIYGYTFGSGTRLTVV.

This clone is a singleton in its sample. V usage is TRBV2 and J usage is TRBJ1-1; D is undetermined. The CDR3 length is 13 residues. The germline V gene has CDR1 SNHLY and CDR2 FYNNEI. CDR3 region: CATQADLNTEAFF. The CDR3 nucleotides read TGTGCTACTCAGGCCGACCTGAACACTGAAGCTTTCTTT.

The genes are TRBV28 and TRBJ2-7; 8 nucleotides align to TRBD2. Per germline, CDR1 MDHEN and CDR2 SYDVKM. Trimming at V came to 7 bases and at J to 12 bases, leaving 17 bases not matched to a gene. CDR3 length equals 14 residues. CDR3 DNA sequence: TGTGCCAGCAACACCGGGACTAGTCTGCCGGGCCTGTACTTC. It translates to CASNTGTSLPGLYF.

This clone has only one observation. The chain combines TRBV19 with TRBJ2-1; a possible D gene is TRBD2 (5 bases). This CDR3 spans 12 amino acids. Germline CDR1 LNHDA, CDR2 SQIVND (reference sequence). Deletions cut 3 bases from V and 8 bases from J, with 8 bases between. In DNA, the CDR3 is TGTGCCAGTAGTATTCTCGGGGATGAGCAGTTCTTC. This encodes CASSILGDEQFF.

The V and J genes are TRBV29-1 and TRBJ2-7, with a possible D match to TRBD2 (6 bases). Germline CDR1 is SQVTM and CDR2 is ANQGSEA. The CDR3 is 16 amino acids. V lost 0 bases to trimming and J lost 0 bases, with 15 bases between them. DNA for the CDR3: TGCAGCGTTGAAGATCCATCAGCTAGCGTCTCCTACGAGCAGTACTTC. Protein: CSVEDPSASVSYEQYF.

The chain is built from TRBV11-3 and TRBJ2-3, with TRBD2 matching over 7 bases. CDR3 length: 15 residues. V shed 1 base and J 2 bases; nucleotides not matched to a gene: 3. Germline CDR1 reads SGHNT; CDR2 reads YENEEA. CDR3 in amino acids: CASSLGGSPTDTQYF. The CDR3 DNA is TGTGCCAGCAGCTTAGGCGGGAGTCCCACAGATACGCAGTATTTT.

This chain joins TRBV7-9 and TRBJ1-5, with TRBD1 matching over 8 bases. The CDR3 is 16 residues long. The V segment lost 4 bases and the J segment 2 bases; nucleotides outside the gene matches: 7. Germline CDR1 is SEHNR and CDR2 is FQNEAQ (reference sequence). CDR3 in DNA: TGTGCCAGCAGCTCTAACGACAGGGGTGGCAATCAGCCCCAGCATTTT. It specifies CASSSNDRGGNQPQHF.

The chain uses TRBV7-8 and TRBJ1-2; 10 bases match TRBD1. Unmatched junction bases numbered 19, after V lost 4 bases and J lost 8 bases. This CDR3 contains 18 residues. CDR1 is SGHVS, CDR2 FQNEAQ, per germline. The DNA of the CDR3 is TGTGCCAGCAGCTCCGATCGACCACCAATGGACAGGGGGAAGGGCTACACCTTC. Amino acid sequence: CASSSDRPPMDRGKGYTF.

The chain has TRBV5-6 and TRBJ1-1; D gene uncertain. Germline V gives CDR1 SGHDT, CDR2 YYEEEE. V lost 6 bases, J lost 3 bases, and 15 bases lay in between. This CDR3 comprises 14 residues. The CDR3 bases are TGTGCCAGCAAAGACTCACCCGGAGACACTGAAGCTTTCTTT. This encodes CASKDSPGDTEAFF.

The CDR3 DNA sequence: TGTGCCAGCAGGGGGACTGCTAGCTCCTACGAGCAGTACTTC. As protein: CASRGTASSYEQYF. The rearrangement uses TRBV6-5 and TRBJ2-7; a possible D gene is TRBD2 (6 bases). V was cut by 6 bases and J by 0 bases, with 12 bases left in between. CDR3 length: 14 amino acids. The V gene's germline CDR1 is MNHEY and CDR2 SVGAGI.

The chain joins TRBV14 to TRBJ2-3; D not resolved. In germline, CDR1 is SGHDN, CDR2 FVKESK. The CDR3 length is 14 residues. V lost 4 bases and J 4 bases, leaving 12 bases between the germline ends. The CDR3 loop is CASSRLVAPDTQYF. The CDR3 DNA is TGTGCCAGCAGCCGATTGGTAGCCCCAGATACGCAGTATTTT.

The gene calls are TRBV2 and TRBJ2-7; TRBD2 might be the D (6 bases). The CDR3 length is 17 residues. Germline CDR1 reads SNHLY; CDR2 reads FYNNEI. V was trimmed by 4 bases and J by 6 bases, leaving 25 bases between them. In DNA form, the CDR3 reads TGTGCCAGCAGTGTAAGGGTCGGGGGAGTGTCCCTCCCCGAGCAGTACTTC. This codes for CASSVRVGGVSLPEQYF. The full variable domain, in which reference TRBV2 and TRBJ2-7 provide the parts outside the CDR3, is EPEVTQTPSHQVTQMGQEVILRCVPISNHLYFYWYRQILGQKVEFLVSFYNNEISEKSEIFDDQFSVERPDGSNFTLKIRSTKLEDSAMYFCASSVRVGGVSLPEQYFGPGTRLTVT.

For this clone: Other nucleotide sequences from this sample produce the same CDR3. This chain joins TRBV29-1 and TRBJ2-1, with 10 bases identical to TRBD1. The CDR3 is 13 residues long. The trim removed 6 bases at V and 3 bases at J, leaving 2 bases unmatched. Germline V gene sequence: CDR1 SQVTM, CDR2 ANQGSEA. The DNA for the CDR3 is TGCAGCGTGGGGACAGGGGACTACAATGAGCAGTTCTTC. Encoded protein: CSVGTGDYNEQFF.

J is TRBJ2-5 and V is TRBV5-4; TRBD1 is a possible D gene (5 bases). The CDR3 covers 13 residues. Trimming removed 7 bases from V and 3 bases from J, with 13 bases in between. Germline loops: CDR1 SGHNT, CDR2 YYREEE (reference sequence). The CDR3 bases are TGTGCCAGCCATCAGGGCGGCGAAGAGACCCAGTACTTC. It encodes CASHQGGEETQYF.

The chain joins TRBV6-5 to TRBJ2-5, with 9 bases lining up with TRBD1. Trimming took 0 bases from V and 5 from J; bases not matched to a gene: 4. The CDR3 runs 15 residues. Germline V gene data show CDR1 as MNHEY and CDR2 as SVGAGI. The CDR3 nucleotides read TGTGCCAGCAGTTACTCGACAGGGGGGTTGGAGACCCAGTACTTC. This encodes CASSYSTGGLETQYF.